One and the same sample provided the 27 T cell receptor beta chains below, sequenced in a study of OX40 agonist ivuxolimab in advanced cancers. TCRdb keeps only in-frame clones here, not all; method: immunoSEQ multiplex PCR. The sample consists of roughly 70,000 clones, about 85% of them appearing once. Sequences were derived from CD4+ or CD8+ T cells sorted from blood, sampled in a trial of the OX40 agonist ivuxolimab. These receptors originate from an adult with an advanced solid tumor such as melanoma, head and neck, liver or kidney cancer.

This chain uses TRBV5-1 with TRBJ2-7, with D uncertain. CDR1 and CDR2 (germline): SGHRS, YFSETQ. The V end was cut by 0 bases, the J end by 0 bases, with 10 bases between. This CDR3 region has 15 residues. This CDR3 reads CASSLVTGTSYEQYF. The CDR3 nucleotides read TGCGCCAGCAGCTTGGTCACCGGTACCTCCTACGAGCAGTACTTC.

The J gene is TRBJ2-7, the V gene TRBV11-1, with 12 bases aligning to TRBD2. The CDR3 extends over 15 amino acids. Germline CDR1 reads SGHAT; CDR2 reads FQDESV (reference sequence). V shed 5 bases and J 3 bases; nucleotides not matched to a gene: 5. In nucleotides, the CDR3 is TGTGCCAGCAGCCCCCTAGCGGGAGGGGGCTACGAGCAGTACTTC. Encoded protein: CASSPLAGGGYEQYF.

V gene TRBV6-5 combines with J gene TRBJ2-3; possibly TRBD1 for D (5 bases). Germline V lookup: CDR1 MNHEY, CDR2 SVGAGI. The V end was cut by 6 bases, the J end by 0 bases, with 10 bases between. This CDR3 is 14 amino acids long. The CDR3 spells CASRSPGSTDTQYF. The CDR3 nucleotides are TGTGCCAGCAGATCCCCAGGGAGCACAGATACGCAGTATTTT.

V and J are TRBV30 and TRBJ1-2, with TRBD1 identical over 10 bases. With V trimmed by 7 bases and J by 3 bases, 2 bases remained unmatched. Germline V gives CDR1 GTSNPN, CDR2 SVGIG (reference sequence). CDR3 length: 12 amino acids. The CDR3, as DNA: TGTGCCTTGACAGGGGGCGACTATGGCTACACCTTC. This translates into CALTGGDYGYTF.

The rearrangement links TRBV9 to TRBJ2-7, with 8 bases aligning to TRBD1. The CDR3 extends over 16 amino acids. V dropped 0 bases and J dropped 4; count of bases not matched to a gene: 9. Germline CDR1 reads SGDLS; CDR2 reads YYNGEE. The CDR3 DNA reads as TGTGCCAGCAGCGTAGCTCCCGGGACAGGCACTTACGAGCAGTACTTC. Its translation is CASSVAPGTGTYEQYF. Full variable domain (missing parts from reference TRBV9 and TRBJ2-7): DSGVTQTPKHLITATGQRVTLRCSPRSGDLSVYWYQQSLDQGLQFLIQYYNGEERAKGNILERFSAQQFPDLHSELNLSSLELGDSALYFCASSVAPGTGTYEQYFGPGTRLTVT.

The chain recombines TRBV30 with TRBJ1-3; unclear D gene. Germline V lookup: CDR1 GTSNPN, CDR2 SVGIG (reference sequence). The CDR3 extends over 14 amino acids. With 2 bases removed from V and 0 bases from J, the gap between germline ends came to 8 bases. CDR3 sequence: CAWSLRNSGNTIYF. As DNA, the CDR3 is TGTGCCTGGAGTCTTAGGAACTCTGGAAACACCATATATTTT. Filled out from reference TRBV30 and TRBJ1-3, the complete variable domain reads SQTIHQWPATLVQPVGSPLSLECTVEGTSNPNLYWYRQAAGRGLQLLFYSVGIGQISSEVPQNLSASRPQDRQFILSSKKLLLSDSGFYLCAWSLRNSGNTIYFGEGSWLTVV.

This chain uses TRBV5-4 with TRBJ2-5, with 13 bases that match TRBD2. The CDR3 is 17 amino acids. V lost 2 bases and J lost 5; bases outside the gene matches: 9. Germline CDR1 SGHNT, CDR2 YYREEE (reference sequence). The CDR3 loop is CASSLTSGRAGGETQYF. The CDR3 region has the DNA TGTGCCAGCAGCTTAACTAGCGGGAGGGCCGGGGGGGAGACCCAGTACTTC.

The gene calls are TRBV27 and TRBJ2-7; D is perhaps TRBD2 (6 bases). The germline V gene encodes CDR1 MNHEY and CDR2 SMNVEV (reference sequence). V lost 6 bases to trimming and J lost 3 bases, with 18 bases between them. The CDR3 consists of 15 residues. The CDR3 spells CASSRRAGSIYEQYF. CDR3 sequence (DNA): TGTGCCAGCAGCCGTCGGGCGGGAAGCATCTACGAGCAGTACTTC.

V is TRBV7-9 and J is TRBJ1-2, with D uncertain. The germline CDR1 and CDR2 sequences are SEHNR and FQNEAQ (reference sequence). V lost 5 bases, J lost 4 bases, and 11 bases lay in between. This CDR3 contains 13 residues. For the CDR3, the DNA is TGTGCCAGCAGCCGGCAGGTCCCCTATGGCTACACCTTC. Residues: CASSRQVPYGYTF.

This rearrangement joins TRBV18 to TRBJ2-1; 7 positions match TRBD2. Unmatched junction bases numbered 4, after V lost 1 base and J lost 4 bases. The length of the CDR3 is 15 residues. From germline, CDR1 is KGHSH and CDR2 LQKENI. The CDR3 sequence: CASSPLLREYNEQFF. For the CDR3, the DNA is TGTGCCAGCTCACCACTGCTGCGGGAGTACAATGAGCAGTTCTTC.

DNA of the CDR3: TGCGCCAGCAGTACGGGACAGGGTAACACCGGGGAGCTGTTTTTT. Residues: CASSTGQGNTGELFF. The J gene is TRBJ2-2, the V gene TRBV10-1; 9 bases match TRBD1. Germline V CDR1 and CDR2: WNHNN, SYGVQD (reference sequence). With 5 bases clipped from V and 2 bases from J, the junction kept 3 bases outside the gene matches. The length of the CDR3 is 15 residues.

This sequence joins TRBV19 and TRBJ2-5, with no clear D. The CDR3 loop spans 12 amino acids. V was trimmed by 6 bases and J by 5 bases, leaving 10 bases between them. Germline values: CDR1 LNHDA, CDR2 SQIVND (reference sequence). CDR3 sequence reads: CASRGPAETQYF. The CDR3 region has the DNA TGTGCCAGTAGAGGGCCCGCTGAGACCCAGTACTTC.

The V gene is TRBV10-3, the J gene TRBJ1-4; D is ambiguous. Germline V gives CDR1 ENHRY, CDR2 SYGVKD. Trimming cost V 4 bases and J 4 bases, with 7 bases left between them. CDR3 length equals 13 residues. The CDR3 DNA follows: TGTGCCATCAGTGTCTCCCTTAATGAAAAACTGTTTTTT. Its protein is CAISVSLNEKLFF.

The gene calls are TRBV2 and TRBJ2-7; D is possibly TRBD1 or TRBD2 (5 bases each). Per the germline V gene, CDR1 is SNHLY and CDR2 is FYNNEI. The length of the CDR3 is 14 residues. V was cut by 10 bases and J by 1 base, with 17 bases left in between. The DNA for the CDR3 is TGTGCCACCTCATTCCGGGACCATTCCTACGAGCAGTACTTC. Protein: CATSFRDHSYEQYF.

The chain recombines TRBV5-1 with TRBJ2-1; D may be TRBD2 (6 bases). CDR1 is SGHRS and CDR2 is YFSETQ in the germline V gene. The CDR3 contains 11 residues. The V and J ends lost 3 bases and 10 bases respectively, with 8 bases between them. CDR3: CASSSGAEQFF. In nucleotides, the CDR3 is TGCGCCAGCAGCTCGGGAGCCGAGCAGTTCTTC.

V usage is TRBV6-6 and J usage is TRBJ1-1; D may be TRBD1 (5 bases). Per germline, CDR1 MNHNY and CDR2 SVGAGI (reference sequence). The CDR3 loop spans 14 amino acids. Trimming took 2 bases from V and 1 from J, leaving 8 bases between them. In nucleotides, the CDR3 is TGTGCCAGCAGTTACAGGGACCAGAACACTGAAGCTTTCTTT. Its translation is CASSYRDQNTEAFF.

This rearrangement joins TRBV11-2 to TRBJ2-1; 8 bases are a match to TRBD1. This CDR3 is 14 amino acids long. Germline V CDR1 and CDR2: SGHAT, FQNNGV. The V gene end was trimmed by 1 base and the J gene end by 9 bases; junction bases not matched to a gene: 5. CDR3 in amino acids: CASSLGQGSGEQFF. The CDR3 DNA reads TGTGCCAGCAGCTTAGGACAGGGGAGTGGTGAGCAGTTCTTC.

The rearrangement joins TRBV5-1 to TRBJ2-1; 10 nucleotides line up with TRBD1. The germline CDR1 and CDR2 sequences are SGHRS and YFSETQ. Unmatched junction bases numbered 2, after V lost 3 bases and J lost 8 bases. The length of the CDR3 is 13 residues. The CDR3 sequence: CASSWGQGYEQFF. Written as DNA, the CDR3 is TGCGCCAGCAGCTGGGGACAGGGGTATGAGCAGTTCTTC.

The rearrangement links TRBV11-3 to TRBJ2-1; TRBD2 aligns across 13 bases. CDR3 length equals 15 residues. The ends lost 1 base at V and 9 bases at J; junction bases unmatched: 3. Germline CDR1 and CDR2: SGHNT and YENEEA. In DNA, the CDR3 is TGTGCCAGCAGCTTAGGAGGACTAGCGGGGGCTGAGCAGTTCTTC. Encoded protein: CASSLGGLAGAEQFF.

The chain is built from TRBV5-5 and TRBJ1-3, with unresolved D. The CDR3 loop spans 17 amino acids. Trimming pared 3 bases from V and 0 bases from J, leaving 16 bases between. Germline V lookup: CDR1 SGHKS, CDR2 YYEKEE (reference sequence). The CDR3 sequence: CASSYSDPGNSGNTIYF. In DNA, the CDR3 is TGTGCCAGCAGCTATTCAGATCCGGGAAACTCTGGAAACACCATATATTTT.

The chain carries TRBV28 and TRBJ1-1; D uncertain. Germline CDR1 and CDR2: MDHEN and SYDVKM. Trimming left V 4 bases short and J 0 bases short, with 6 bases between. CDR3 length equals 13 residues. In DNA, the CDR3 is TGTGCCAGCAGTTCGCGATTGAACACTGAAGCTTTCTTT. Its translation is CASSSRLNTEAFF.

The CDR3 loop is CSVEGRDTEAFF. CDR3 in DNA: TGCAGCGTTGAAGGCAGGGACACTGAAGCTTTCTTT. V and J are TRBV29-1 and TRBJ1-1; D may be TRBD1 (5 bases). This CDR3 has 12 residues. Deletions cut 1 base from V and 3 bases from J, with 6 bases between. Germline V CDR1 and CDR2: SQVTM, ANQGSEA.

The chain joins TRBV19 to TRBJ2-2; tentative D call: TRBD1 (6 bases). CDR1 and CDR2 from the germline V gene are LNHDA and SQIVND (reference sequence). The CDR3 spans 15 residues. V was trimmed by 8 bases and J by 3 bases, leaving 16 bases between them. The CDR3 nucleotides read TGTGCCAGTGGCTCCCAGGGGTTGGACACCGGGGAGCTGTTTTTT. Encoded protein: CASGSQGLDTGELFF.

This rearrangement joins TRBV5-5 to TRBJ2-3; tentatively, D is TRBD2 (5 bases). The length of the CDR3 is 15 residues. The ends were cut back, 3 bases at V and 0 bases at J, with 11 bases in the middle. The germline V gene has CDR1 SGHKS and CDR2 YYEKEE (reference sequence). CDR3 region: CASSSEVTSTDTQYF. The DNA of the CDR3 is TGTGCCAGCAGCTCGGAGGTGACTAGCACAGATACGCAGTATTTT.

The chain's CDR3 is CSANGGRELFF. The CDR3 DNA follows: TGCAGTGCTAACGGGGGTAGGGAGCTGTTTTTT. The chain carries TRBV20-1 and TRBJ2-2, with D possibly being TRBD2 (6 bases). The V end lost 4 bases, the J end lost 9 bases, and 9 bases lay between the germline ends. Per germline, CDR1 DFQATT and CDR2 SNEGSKA (reference sequence). The CDR3 sequence is 11 residues long.

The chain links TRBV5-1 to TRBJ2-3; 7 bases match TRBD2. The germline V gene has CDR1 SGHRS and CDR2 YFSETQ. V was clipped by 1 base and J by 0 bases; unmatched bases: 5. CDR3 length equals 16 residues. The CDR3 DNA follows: TGCGCCAGCAGCTTGCGCGGGAGAAGGAGCACAGATACGCAGTATTTT. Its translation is CASSLRGRRSTDTQYF.

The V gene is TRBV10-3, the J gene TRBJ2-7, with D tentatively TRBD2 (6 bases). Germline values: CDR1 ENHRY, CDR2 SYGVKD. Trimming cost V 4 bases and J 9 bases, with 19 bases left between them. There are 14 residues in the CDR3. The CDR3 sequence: CAISGTKGLLGQYF. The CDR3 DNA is TGTGCCATCAGTGGCACAAAGGGACTTCTCGGGCAGTACTTC.